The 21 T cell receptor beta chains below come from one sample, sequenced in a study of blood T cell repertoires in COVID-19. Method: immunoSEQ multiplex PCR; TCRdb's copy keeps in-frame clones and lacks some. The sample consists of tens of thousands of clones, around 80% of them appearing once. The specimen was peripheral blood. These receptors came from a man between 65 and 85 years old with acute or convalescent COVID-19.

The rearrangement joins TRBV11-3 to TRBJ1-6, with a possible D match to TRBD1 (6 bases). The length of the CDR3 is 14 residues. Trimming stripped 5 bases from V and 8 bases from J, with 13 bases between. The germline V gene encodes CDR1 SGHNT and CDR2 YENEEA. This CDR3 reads CASSGGGADSPLHF. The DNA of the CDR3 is TGTGCCAGCAGCGGCGGGGGGGCTGATTCACCCCTCCACTTT.

CDR3 nucleotide sequence: TGTGCCAGTCATCGGGACAGGGCGAACACCGGGGAGCTGTTTTTT. Translated: CASHRDRANTGELFF. This chain connects TRBV5-8 to TRBJ2-2; 9 bases are a match to TRBD1. V was clipped by 8 bases and J by 0 bases; unmatched bases: 5. The CDR3 is 15 amino acids. Germline V gene data show CDR1 as SGHTS and CDR2 as YDEGEE.

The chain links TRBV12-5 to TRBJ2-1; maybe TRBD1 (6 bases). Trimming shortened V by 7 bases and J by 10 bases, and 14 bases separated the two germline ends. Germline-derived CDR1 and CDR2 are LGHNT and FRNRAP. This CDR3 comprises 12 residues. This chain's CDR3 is CASALTGIEQFF. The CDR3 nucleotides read TGTGCTAGTGCCCTGACAGGCATAGAGCAGTTCTTC.

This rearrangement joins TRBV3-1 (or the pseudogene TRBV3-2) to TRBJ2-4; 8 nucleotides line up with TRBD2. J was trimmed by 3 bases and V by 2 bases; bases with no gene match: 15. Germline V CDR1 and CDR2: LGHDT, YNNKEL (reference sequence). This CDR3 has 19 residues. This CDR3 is CASSQPLSRRGVGKNIQYF. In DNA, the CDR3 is TGTGCCAGCAGCCAACCCCTAAGTCGGCGGGGGGTCGGCAAAAACATTCAGTACTTC.

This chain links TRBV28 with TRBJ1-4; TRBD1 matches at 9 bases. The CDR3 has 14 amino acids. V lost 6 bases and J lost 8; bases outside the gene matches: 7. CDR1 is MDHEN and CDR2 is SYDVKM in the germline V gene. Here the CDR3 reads CASRTGGGDEKLFF. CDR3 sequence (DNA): TGTGCCAGCAGGACAGGGGGTGGAGACGAAAAACTGTTTTTT.

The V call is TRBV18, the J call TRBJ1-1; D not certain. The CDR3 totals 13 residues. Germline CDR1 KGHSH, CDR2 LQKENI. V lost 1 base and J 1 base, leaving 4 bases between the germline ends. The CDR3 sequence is CASSPRGNTEAFF. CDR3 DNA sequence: TGTGCCAGCTCACCACGAGGGAACACTGAAGCTTTCTTT.

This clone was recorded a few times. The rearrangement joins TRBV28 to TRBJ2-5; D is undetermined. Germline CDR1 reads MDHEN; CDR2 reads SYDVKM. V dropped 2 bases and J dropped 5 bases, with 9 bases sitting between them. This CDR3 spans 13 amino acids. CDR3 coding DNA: TGTGCCAGCAGTTTACGAGTCGGGGAGACCCAGTACTTC. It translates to CASSLRVGETQYF.

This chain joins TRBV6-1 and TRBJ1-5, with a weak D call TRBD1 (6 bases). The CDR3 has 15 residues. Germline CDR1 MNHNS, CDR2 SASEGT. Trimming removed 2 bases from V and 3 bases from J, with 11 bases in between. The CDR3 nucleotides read TGTGCCAGCAGTGAAAGGGGGTCGCCCAATCAGCCCCAGCATTTT. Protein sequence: CASSERGSPNQPQHF.

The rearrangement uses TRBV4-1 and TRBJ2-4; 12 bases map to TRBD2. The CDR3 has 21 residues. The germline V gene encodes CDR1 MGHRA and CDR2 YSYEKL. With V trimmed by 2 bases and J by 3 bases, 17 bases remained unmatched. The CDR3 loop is CASSQRLAGDSSLASKNIQYF. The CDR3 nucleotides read TGCGCCAGCAGCCAACGACTAGCGGGGGATTCCTCCCTCGCGAGCAAAAACATTCAGTACTTC.

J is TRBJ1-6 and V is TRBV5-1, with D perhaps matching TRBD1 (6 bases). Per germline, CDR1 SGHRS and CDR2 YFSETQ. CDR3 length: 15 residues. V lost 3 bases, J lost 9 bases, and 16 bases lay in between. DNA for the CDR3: TGCGCCAGCAGCTCGAAACAGGGACCGGGTTCACCCCTCCACTTT. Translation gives CASSSKQGPGSPLHF.

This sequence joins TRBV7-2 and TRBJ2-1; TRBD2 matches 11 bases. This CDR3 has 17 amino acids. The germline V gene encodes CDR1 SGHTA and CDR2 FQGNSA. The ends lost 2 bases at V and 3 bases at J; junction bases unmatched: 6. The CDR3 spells CASSLMVTSGNYNEQFF. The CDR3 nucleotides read TGTGCCAGCAGCTTAATGGTGACTAGCGGGAACTACAATGAGCAGTTCTTC.

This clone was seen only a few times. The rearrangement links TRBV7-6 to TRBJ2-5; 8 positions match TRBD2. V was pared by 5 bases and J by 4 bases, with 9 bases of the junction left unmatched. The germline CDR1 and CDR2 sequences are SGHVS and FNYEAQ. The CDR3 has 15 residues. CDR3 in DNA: TGTGCCAGCAGCCCCCGGGGGGGAATGGGAGAGACCCAGTACTTC. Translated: CASSPRGGMGETQYF.

CDR3 coding DNA: TGTGCCAGCAGTTCCCCCAGGGGACTAGCCTACGAGCAGTACTTC. This encodes CASSSPRGLAYEQYF. The chain employs TRBV28 and TRBJ2-7; 8 nucleotides agree with TRBD2. Germline CDR1 reads MDHEN; CDR2 reads SYDVKM. After removal of 4 bases from V and 2 bases from J, the junction contained 7 bases not matched to a gene. The CDR3 totals 15 residues.

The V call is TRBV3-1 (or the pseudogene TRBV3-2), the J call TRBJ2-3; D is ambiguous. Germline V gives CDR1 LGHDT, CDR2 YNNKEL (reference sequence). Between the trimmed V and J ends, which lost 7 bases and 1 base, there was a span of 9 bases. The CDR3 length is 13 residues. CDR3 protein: CASTPTGTDTQYF. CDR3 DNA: TGTGCCAGCACCCCAACGGGCACAGATACGCAGTATTTT.

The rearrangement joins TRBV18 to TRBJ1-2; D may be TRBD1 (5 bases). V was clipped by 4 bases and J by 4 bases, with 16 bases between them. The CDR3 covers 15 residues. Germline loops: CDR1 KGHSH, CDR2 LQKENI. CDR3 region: CASSLSNRPGYGYTF. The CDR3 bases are TGTGCCAGCTCACTCTCAAACAGGCCGGGCTATGGCTACACCTTC.

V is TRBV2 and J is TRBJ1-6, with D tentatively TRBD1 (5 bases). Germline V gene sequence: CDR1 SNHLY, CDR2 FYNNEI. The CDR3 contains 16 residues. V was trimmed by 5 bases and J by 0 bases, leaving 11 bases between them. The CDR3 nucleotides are TGTGCCAGCAGTCCGGACATGAGCTCCTATAATTCACCCCTCCACTTT. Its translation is CASSPDMSSYNSPLHF.

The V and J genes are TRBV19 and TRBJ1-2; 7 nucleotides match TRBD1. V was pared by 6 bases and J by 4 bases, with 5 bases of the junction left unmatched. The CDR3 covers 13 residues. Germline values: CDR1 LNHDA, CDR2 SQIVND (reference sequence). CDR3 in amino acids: CASSKGAGYGYTF. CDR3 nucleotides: TGTGCCAGTAGCAAGGGGGCCGGCTATGGCTACACCTTC.

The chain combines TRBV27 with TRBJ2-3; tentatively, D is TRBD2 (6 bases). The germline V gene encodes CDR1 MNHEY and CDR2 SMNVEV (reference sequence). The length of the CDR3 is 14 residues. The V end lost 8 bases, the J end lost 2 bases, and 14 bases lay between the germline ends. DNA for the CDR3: TGTGCCAGCTCTAGCGAAGTTTCCACAGATACGCAGTATTTT. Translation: CASSSEVSTDTQYF.

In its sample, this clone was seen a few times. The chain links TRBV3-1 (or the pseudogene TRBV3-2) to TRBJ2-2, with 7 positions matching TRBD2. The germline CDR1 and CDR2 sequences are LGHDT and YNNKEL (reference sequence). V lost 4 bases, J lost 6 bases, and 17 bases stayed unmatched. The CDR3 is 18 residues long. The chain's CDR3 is CASSRGGAAVRLAGELFF. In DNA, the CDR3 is TGTGCCAGCAGCCGGGGAGGGGCCGCTGTTAGGCTGGCCGGGGAGCTGTTTTTT.

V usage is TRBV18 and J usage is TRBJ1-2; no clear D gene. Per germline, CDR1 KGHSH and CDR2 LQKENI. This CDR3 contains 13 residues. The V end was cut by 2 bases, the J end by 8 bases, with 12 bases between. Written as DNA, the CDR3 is TGTGCCAGCTCACCATCACCGCTAGGAGGCTACACCTTC. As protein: CASSPSPLGGYTF.

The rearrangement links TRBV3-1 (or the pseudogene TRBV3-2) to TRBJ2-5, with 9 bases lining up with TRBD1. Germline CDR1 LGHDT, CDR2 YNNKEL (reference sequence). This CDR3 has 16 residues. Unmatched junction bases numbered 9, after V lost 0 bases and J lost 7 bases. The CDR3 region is CASSQDGGTGWATQYF. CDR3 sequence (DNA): TGTGCCAGCAGCCAAGATGGGGGGACAGGGTGGGCGACCCAGTACTTC.